One and the same sample provided the 26 T cell receptor beta chains below, sequenced in a study of neoadjuvant anti-PD-1 for oral cavity cancer. Sequencing was performed with immunoSEQ multiplex PCR; in TCRdb, only in-frame clones are kept and a portion is missing. The sample records 13,000 to 15,000 clones, over 65% being singletons. The sequencing here drew on PBMCs, taken before nivolumab (anti-PD-1) treatment. These receptors originate from a person between 35 and 79 years old with oral cavity squamous cell carcinoma.

The chain employs TRBV29-1 and TRBJ2-1; 12 bases agree with TRBD2. The CDR3 runs 16 residues. CDR1 is SQVTM, CDR2 ANQGSEA, per germline. Trimming cost V 7 bases and J 7 bases; bases outside gene matches: 14. The CDR3 sequence: CSAGGYGLAGQNEQFF. The CDR3 coding sequence is TGCAGCGCTGGCGGTTATGGACTAGCGGGACAAAATGAGCAGTTCTTC.

The V gene is TRBV5-1, the J gene TRBJ2-7; no definite D call. Deletions cut 4 bases from V and 3 bases from J, with 5 bases between. In germline, CDR1 is SGHRS, CDR2 YFSETQ. The CDR3 runs to 11 residues. CDR3 protein: CASSQNYEQYF. CDR3 DNA sequence: TGCGCCAGCAGCCAAAACTACGAGCAGTACTTC.

The gene calls are TRBV7-6 and TRBJ2-1; TRBD2 aligns across 10 bases. Germline CDR1 reads SGHVS; CDR2 reads FNYEAQ. CDR3 length: 17 amino acids. The V and J ends lost 1 base and 9 bases, in that order; junction bases with no gene match: 12. The CDR3 sequence: CASSLELAGDPKFEQFF. The DNA of the CDR3 is TGTGCCAGCAGCTTAGAGCTAGCGGGAGACCCTAAATTTGAGCAGTTCTTC.

Remarks on this clone: Relative to the germline gene, one junction end is altered; a read error may explain this. The CDR3 DNA is TGTGCCAGCAGCACAGGCAAAGGACTAGAGTTCCACTTC. Residues: CASSTGKGLEFHF. This sequence joins TRBV5-4 and TRBJ2-5; TRBD2 agrees at 7 bases. Germline V gives CDR1 SGHNT, CDR2 YYREEE (reference sequence). CDR3 size: 13 residues.

V usage is TRBV6-1 and J usage is TRBJ1-1; D remains ambiguous. Germline V gene sequence: CDR1 MNHNS, CDR2 SASEGT. V was cut by 4 bases and J by 5 bases, with 8 bases left in between. This CDR3 comprises 12 residues. As DNA, the CDR3 is TGTGCCAGCAGTGCCCAGTGGACTGAAGCTTTCTTT. Amino acids: CASSAQWTEAFF.

V is TRBV2 and J is TRBJ2-3; 10 nucleotides line up with TRBD2. Unmatched junction bases numbered 22, after V lost 4 bases and J lost 3 bases. CDR1 is SNHLY and CDR2 is FYNNEI in the germline V gene. The CDR3 contains 21 residues. The CDR3 is CASSARRGVGSGGRSTDTQYF. The CDR3 DNA reads as TGTGCCAGCAGTGCCCGCCGGGGGGTGGGTAGCGGGGGGCGAAGTACAGATACGCAGTATTTT. The variable domain in full, with the rest retrieved from reference TRBV2 and TRBJ2-3, is EPEVTQTPSHQVTQMGQEVILRCVPISNHLYFYWYRQILGQKVEFLVSFYNNEISEKSEIFDDQFSVERPDGSNFTLKIRSTKLEDSAMYFCASSARRGVGSGGRSTDTQYFGPGTRLTVL.

V gene TRBV7-3 combines with J gene TRBJ2-7, with 10 bases that match TRBD1. The CDR3 covers 14 residues. V shed 5 bases, J shed 4 bases, and the junction held 5 bases outside the gene matches. From germline, CDR1 is SGHTA and CDR2 FQGTGA. The CDR3 sequence is CASSPTGGAYEQYF. CDR3 nucleotides: TGTGCCAGCAGCCCGACAGGGGGCGCATACGAGCAGTACTTC.

The rearrangement uses TRBV5-1 and TRBJ2-1; D is perhaps TRBD2 (6 bases). Trimming removed 2 bases from V and 8 bases from J, with 11 bases in between. CDR1 is SGHRS, CDR2 YFSETQ, per germline. The CDR3 spans 13 residues. The CDR3 sequence is CASSFGGTDEQFF. CDR3 nucleotide sequence: TGCGCCAGCAGCTTTGGCGGGACGGATGAGCAGTTCTTC.

V gene TRBV6-1 combines with J gene TRBJ2-3; 9 nucleotides align to TRBD2. From germline, CDR1 is MNHNS and CDR2 SASEGT. With V trimmed by 6 bases and J by 4 bases, 2 bases remained unmatched. This CDR3 contains 13 residues. DNA of the CDR3: TGTGCCAGCAGGCGGGAGGGATCAGATACGCAGTATTTT. It translates to CASRREGSDTQYF.

The chain uses TRBV13 and TRBJ2-2; 8 bases match TRBD2. Germline CDR1 and CDR2: PRHDT and FYEKMQ (reference sequence). This CDR3 is built from 15 residues. V gave up 2 bases and J gave up 3 bases; unmatched junction bases: 2. CDR3 sequence (DNA): TGTGCCAGCAGCTTAAGCGGGGGCTACACCGGGGAGCTGTTTTTT. It codes for CASSLSGGYTGELFF.

This clone rates as medium-sized. The rearrangement uses TRBV7-9 and TRBJ1-1; TRBD1 aligns across 9 bases. The germline V gene has CDR1 SEHNR and CDR2 FQNEAQ (reference sequence). CDR3 length equals 16 residues. V shed 5 bases, J shed 1 base, and the junction held 8 bases outside the gene matches. DNA for the CDR3: TGTGCCAGCAGCGATCGGACAGGGGCGCAGAACACTGAAGCTTTCTTT. It codes for CASSDRTGAQNTEAFF.

The chain combines TRBV5-1 with TRBJ1-1; D is possibly TRBD1 (6 bases). In germline, CDR1 is SGHRS, CDR2 YFSETQ. The V and J ends lost 0 bases and 6 bases respectively, with 12 bases between them. The CDR3 runs 14 residues. As DNA, the CDR3 is TGCGCCAGCAGCTTGGAACAGGGAATGTCTGAAGCTTTCTTT. Translation gives CASSLEQGMSEAFF.

V usage is TRBV29-1 and J usage is TRBJ1-1, with TRBD1 as a possible D gene (6 bases). The V end lost 5 bases, the J end lost 6 bases, and 19 bases lay between the germline ends. Looked up from germline, CDR1 is SQVTM and CDR2 is ANQGSEA. There are 14 residues in the CDR3. CDR3 nucleotide sequence: TGCAGCGTTATAAGGGGGGGGGTAAACCCTGAAGCTTTCTTT. Its translation is CSVIRGGVNPEAFF.

The chain joins TRBV9 to TRBJ2-2; TRBD1 might be the D (6 bases). V was shortened by 4 bases and J by 6 bases, with 16 bases between the two germline ends. The CDR3 is made up of 15 amino acids. Germline values: CDR1 SGDLS, CDR2 YYNGEE. CDR3 in DNA: TGTGCCAGCAGCTTCAGGGGAGCATCCCCCGGGGAGCTGTTTTTT. It encodes CASSFRGASPGELFF. Full variable domain (remainder filled in from reference TRBV9 and TRBJ2-2): DSGVTQTPKHLITATGQRVTLRCSPRSGDLSVYWYQQSLDQGLQFLIQYYNGEERAKGNILERFSAQQFPDLHSELNLSSLELGDSALYFCASSFRGASPGELFFGEGSRLTVL.

This chain joins TRBV4-1 and TRBJ2-1; 12 bases are a match to TRBD2. Germline V lookup: CDR1 MGHRA, CDR2 YSYEKL. The junction had 7 bases not matched to a gene; V was cut back by 3 bases and J by 7 bases. The CDR3 is 16 residues long. CDR3 nucleotides: TGCGCCAGCAGCCATCTAGCGGGAGGGGCCAGGAATGAGCAGTTCTTC. It translates to CASSHLAGGARNEQFF.

The chain has TRBV6-8 and TRBJ2-5; TRBD1 aligns across 8 bases. Germline V lookup: CDR1 MNHGY, CDR2 SAAAGT. The CDR3 totals 16 residues. Trimming at V came to 6 bases and at J to 4 bases, leaving 13 bases not matched to a gene. The chain's CDR3 is CASRPAGTGSGETQYF. CDR3 nucleotides: TGTGCCAGCAGGCCCGCAGGGACAGGCTCCGGAGAGACCCAGTACTTC.

This clone was detected once. The CDR3 nucleotides are TGCGCCAGCACCAGGACAGGAGGCACAGATACGCAGTATTTT. Translating it yields CASTRTGGTDTQYF. The chain links TRBV5-1 to TRBJ2-3; 7 nucleotides agree with TRBD1. The CDR3 has 14 residues. Germline trimming cut 6 bases from V and 1 base from J; bases unmatched to any gene: 5. Germline CDR1 is SGHRS and CDR2 is YFSETQ.

This clone has a handful of counts. The chain links TRBV9 to TRBJ2-2, with D unclear. The V end was cut by 0 bases, the J end by 4 bases, with 4 bases between. CDR1 SGDLS and CDR2 YYNGEE come from the germline V gene. The CDR3 spans 13 residues. Written as DNA, the CDR3 is TGTGCCAGCAGCGTAGTTCCCACCGGGGAGCTGTTTTTT. This translates into CASSVVPTGELFF.

V gene TRBV11-2 combines with J gene TRBJ2-3; D is undetermined. This CDR3 contains 14 residues. The ends were cut back, 1 base at V and 0 bases at J, with 5 bases in the middle. Germline V gene sequence: CDR1 SGHAT, CDR2 FQNNGV. CDR3 amino acids: CASSLGISTDTQYF. The CDR3 coding sequence is TGTGCCAGCAGCTTAGGGATCAGCACAGATACGCAGTATTTT.

This clone was counted only a few times. The rearrangement links TRBV6-4 to TRBJ2-2; 8 nucleotides line up with TRBD1. This CDR3 has 15 amino acids. Germline loops: CDR1 MRHNA, CDR2 SNTAGT. J was trimmed by 0 bases and V by 6 bases; bases with no gene match: 3. CDR3 amino acids: CASRPGQANTGELFF. Here the CDR3 DNA reads TGTGCCAGCAGACCGGGACAGGCGAACACCGGGGAGCTGTTTTTT.

The genes are TRBV28 and TRBJ2-1; a weak D match, TRBD2 (5 bases). The V gene's germline CDR1 is MDHEN and CDR2 SYDVKM. The CDR3 has 15 amino acids. V lost 4 bases and J 3 bases, leaving 13 bases between the germline ends. CDR3 coding DNA: TGTGCCAGCAGTTCTAACTCCCGGGACTACAATGAGCAGTTCTTC. This encodes CASSSNSRDYNEQFF.

This chain uses TRBV9 with TRBJ1-6; unclear D gene. Trimming left V 3 bases short and J 0 bases short, with 13 bases between. CDR3 length: 17 residues. Germline lookup yields CDR1 SGDLS and CDR2 YYNGEE. CDR3 loop: CASSGTNRSSYNSPLHF. CDR3 sequence (DNA): TGTGCCAGCAGCGGAACTAACAGAAGCTCCTATAATTCACCCCTCCACTTT.

The rearrangement joins TRBV6-6 to TRBJ2-2, with a possible D match to TRBD1 (6 bases). The CDR3 is 14 amino acids. The germline V and J ends were trimmed by 2 bases and 5 bases, with 9 bases remaining between them. Per the germline V gene, CDR1 is MNHNY and CDR2 is SVGAGI (reference sequence). The CDR3 region is CASSYRQGTGELFF. The CDR3 coding sequence is TGTGCCAGCAGTTACCGCCAGGGGACCGGGGAGCTGTTTTTT.

This chain connects TRBV6-1 to TRBJ1-3, with D tentatively TRBD1 (5 bases). The CDR3 loop spans 14 amino acids. Germline loops: CDR1 MNHNS, CDR2 SASEGT. The V end was cut by 5 bases, the J end by 5 bases, with 13 bases between. This CDR3 is CASSTGDGRNTIYF. The DNA for the CDR3 is TGTGCCAGCAGTACCGGGGACGGGAGAAACACCATATATTTT.

The V call is TRBV30, the J call TRBJ1-2; D call uncertain. Germline-derived CDR1 and CDR2 are GTSNPN and SVGIG (reference sequence). V was pared by 3 bases and J by 4 bases, with 18 bases between. This CDR3 contains 15 residues. CDR3 sequence: CAWSHRVQGGYGYTF. CDR3 coding DNA: TGTGCCTGGAGCCACCGGGTCCAAGGAGGCTATGGCTACACCTTC.

This clone was observed a few times. The gene calls are TRBV30 and TRBJ1-1; 8 bases fit TRBD1. The CDR3 spans 13 residues. Germline-derived CDR1 and CDR2 are GTSNPN and SVGIG (reference sequence). After removal of 1 base from V and 5 bases from J, the junction contained 3 bases not matched to a gene. DNA for the CDR3: TGTGCCTGGAGTGCAACAGGGGGGACTGAAGCTTTCTTT. It is translated as CAWSATGGTEAFF.